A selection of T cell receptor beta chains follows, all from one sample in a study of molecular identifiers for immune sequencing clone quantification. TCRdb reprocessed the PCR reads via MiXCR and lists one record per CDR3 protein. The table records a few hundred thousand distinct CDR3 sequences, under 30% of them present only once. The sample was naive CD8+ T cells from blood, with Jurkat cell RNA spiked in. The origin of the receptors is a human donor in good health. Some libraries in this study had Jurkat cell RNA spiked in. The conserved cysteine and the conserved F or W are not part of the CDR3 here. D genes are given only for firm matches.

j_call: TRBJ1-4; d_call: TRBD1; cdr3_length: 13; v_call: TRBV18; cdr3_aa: ASSPAQGAVEKLF
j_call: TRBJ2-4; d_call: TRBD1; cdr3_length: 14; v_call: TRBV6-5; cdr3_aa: ASSQQGALAKNIQY
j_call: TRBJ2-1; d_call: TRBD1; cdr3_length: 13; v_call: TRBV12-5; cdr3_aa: ASGGDRETYNEQF
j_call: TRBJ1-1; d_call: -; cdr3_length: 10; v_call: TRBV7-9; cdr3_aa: ASSWALTEAF
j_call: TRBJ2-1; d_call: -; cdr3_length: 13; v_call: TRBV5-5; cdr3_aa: ASSLVRDSYNEQF
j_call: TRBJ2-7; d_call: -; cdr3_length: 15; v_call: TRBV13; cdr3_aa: ASSSRRGLGPTYEQY
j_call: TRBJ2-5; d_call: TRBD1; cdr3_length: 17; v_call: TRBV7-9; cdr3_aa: ASSRPGTGDGRMLETQY
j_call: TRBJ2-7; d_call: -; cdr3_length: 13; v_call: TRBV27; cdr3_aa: ASSPSTGMGYEQY
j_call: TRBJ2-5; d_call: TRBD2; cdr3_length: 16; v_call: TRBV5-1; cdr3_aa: ASSLRLAGGPGQETQY
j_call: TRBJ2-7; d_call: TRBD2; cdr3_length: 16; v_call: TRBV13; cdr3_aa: ASSLGFVATSRLDEQY
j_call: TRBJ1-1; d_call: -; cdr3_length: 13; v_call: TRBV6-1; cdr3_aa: ASSTNWGQNTETF
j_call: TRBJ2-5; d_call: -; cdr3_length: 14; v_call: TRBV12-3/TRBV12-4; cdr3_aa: ASSPLGQDYQETQY
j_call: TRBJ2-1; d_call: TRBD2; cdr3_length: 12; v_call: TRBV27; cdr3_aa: ASRGLATYNEEF
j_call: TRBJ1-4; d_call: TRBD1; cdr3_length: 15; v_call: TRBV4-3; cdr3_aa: ASSQDRRTGLSEKLF
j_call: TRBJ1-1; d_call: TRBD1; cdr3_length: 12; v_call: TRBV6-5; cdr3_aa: ASSYAGGGTEAF
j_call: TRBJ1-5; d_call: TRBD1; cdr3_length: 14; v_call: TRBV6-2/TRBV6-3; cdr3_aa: ASSWTGTYSNQPQH
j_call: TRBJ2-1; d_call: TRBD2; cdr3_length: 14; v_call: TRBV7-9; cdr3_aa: ASSTRTSGIGGEQF
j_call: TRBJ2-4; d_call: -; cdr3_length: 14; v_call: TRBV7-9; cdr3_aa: ASSLQQTLAKNIQY
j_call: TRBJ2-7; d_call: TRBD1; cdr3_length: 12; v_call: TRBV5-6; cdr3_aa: ASSTDRETYEQY
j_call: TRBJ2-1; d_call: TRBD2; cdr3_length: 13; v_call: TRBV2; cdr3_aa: ASSEVGREFNEQF
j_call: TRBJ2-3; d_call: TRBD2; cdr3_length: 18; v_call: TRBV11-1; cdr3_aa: ASSLVLGLAGHGSTDTQY
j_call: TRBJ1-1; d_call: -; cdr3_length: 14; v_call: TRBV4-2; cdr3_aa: ASSQDRGRINTEAF
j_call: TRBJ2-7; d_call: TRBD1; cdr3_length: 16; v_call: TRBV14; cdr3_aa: ASSQGGPLKQGFYEQY
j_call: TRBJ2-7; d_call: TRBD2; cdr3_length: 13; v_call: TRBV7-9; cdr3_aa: ASSLIASGDYEQY
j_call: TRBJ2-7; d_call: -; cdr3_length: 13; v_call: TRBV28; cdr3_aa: ASSFRGTAGHEQY
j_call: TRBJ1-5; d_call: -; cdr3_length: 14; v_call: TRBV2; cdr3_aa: ASSEVIKLGNQPQH
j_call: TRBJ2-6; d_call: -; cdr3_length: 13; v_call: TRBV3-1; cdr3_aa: ASRGDFSGANVLT
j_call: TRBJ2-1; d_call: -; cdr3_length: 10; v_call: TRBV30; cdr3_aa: AWRKTANEQF
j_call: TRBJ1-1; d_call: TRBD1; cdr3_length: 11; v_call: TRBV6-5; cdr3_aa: ASRVGGFTEAF